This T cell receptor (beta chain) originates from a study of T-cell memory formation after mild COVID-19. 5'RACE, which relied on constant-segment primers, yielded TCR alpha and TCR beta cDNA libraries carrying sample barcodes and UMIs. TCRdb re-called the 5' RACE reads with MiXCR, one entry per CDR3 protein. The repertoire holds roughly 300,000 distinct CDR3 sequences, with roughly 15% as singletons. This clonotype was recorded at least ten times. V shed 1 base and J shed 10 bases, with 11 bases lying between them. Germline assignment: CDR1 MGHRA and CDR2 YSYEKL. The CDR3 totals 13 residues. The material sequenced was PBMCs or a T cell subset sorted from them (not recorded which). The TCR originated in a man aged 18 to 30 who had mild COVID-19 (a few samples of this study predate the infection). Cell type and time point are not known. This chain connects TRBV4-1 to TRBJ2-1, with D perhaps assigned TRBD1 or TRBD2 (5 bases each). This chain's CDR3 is CASSQVIRDEQFF. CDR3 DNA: TGCGCCAGCAGCCAAGTCATACGGGACGAGCAGTTCTTC.